This TCR beta chain was profiled in a study of cytomegalovirus exposure and HLA in healthy donors. Study-level findings and limits: A later analysis linked a missense variant in DCLRE1C to the trimming of TCR beta V and J genes. Generally TCR sequences proved uncommon, though certain public TCRs appeared in numerous donors. The authors excluded some V segments, including TRBV6-2 and TRBV6-3, as indistinguishable.

Use of 60 Vbeta and 13 Jbeta primers characterized the PCR. Repertoires were generated with immunoSEQ multiplex PCR, while TCRdb's copy carries only in-frame clones and drops some. The sample contains about 150,000 clones, approximately 80% of which appear only once. CDR3 length: 16 residues. Germline V gene data show CDR1 as LNHNV and CDR2 as YYDKDF (reference sequence). Trimming left V 3 bases short and J 2 bases short, with 16 bases between. For this clone: Antigen specificity is unknown.

The chain has TRBV15 and TRBJ2-5; TRBD1 might be the D (6 bases). Sequenced material: PBMCs. This sequence originates from a male donor in good health and CMV-seronegative. The CDR3 DNA reads TGTGCCACCAGCAGGGGGACAACAGCGATACAAGAGACCCAGTACTTC. Translated, it gives CATSRGTTAIQETQYF. The whole variable domain, remainder taken from reference TRBV15 and TRBJ2-5, is DAMVIQNPRYQVTQFGKPVTLSCSQTLNHNVMYWYQQKSSQAPKLLFHYYDKDFNNEADTPDNFQSRRPNTSFCFLDIRSPGLGDTAMYLCATSRGTTAIQETQYFGPGTRLLVL.